Listed below are T cell receptor beta chains from one sample, sequenced in a study of CD8+ T cells in alopecia areata. Data came from immunoSEQ multiplex PCR; TCRdb stores just in-frame clones and leaves some out. The sample holds some 42,000 clones; more than 90% are singletons and the top ten take approximately 20%. This specimen was CD8+ T cells sorted from blood, taken at week 24, from a patient treated with tofacitinib. The receptors shown here come from a human donor with alopecia areata. CDR3s include the opening cysteine and the closing phenylalanine or tryptophan. Fields, in order: V gene, clone size, D gene, J gene, CDR3 protein, CDR3 DNA. D genes are given only for firm matches. A row's size may be missing; if present it is once, few, many or a size class.

TRBV30	once	NA	TRBJ2-2	CAWSVGTLGTGELFF	TGTGCCTGGAGTGTAGGGACCCTGGGCACCGGGGAGCTGTTTTTT
TRBV4-1	NA	NA	TRBJ2-2	CASKGGGLDTGELFF	TGCGCCAGCAAAGGGGGTGGATTAGACACCGGGGAGCTGTTTTTT
TRBV30	NA	NA	TRBJ2-3	CAWSVPLGPHTDTQYF	TGTGCCTGGAGTGTACCTCTCGGACCCCACACAGATACGCAGTATTTT
TRBV7-9	NA	TRBD1	TRBJ2-4	CASSLPGGTAGSNIQYF	TGTGCCAGCAGCTTACCCGGTGGGACAGCTGGTTCAAACATTCAGTACTTC
TRBV27	NA	NA	TRBJ2-2	CASRHDTGELFF	TGTGCCAGCAGGCACGACACCGGGGAGCTGTTTTTT
TRBV5-6	NA	TRBD2	TRBJ2-1	CASSFGTSGYNEQFF	TGTGCCAGCAGCTTTGGGACTAGCGGATACAATGAGCAGTTCTTC
TRBV6-5	NA	NA	TRBJ1-2	CASSYGLNYGYTF	TGTGCCAGCAGTTACGGCCTTAACTATGGCTACACCTTC
TRBV6-4	NA	NA	TRBJ2-2	CASSDGGQFSGELFF	TGTGCCAGCAGTGACGGGGGTCAGTTCTCCGGGGAGCTGTTTTTT
TRBV2	NA	NA	TRBJ2-7	CASSGLGPYEQYF	TGTGCCAGCAGTGGTCTCGGACCCTACGAGCAGTACTTC
TRBV25-1	once	NA	TRBJ2-3	CASPRRGTDTQYF	TGTGCCAGCCCCAGGCGGGGTACAGATACGCAGTATTTT
TRBV7-6	NA	TRBD2	TRBJ2-3	CASSLFAGGSTDTQYF	TGTGCCAGCAGCTTATTTGCGGGGGGAAGCACAGATACGCAGTATTTT
TRBV9	NA	NA	TRBJ1-3	CASSVGGRRPGNTIYF	TGTGCCAGCAGCGTAGGGGGGCGGCGGCCTGGAAACACCATATATTTT
TRBV7-9	NA	NA	TRBJ2-7	CASSPTGSYEQYF	TGTGCCAGCAGCCCAACAGGGTCCTACGAGCAGTACTTC
TRBV29-1	NA	NA	TRBJ2-5	CSVEPQGKQETQYF	TGCAGCGTTGAACCCCAGGGGAAACAAGAGACCCAGTACTTC
TRBV4-1	NA	NA	TRBJ1-5	CASSRTAQFSQPQHF	TGCGCCAGCAGCCGGACAGCGCAGTTCAGTCAGCCCCAGCATTTT
TRBV29-1	NA	TRBD1	TRBJ2-7	CSVEFTGESYEQYF	TGCAGCGTTGAGTTCACAGGGGAGTCCTACGAGCAGTACTTC
TRBV11-3	NA	TRBD1	TRBJ2-3	CASSPWGTDTDTQYF	TGTGCCAGCAGCCCCTGGGGGACAGACACAGATACGCAGTATTTT
TRBV7-2	NA	TRBD1	TRBJ2-7	CASSQGQGALREQYF	TGTGCCAGCAGCCAGGGACAGGGGGCGCTTCGCGAGCAGTACTTC
TRBV7-6	few	TRBD2	TRBJ2-3	CASSVDSGGNTDTQYF	TGTGCCAGCAGCGTCGATAGCGGGGGGAACACAGATACGCAGTATTTT
TRBV28	NA	NA	TRBJ2-3	CASSLLAGSTDTQYF	TGTGCCAGCAGTTTACTAGCCGGAAGCACAGATACGCAGTATTTT
TRBV15	NA	NA	TRBJ2-1	CATSSPAGHRPANEQFF	TGTGCCACCAGCAGTCCCGCTGGTCATCGTCCGGCAAATGAGCAGTTCTTC
TRBV4-1	NA	NA	TRBJ2-2	CASSQGVTGELFF	TGCGCCAGCAGCCAAGGAGTCACCGGGGAGCTGTTTTTT
TRBV6-4	NA	TRBD2	TRBJ2-1	CASSESGGSYNEQFF	TGTGCCAGCAGTGAATCGGGGGGCTCCTACAATGAGCAGTTCTTC
TRBV4-1	NA	NA	TRBJ2-5	CASSQPTQGGYSRETQYF	TGCGCCAGCAGCCAACCGACTCAGGGGGGATACTCCAGGGAGACCCAGTACTTC
TRBV9	few	NA	TRBJ2-3	CASSPQPAGADTQYF	TGTGCCAGCAGCCCACAACCCGCGGGCGCAGATACGCAGTATTTT
TRBV11-2	NA	NA	TRBJ2-2	CASSSDGALTGELFF	TGTGCCAGCAGCTCGGATGGAGCGCTCACCGGGGAGCTGTTTTTT